A selection of T cell receptor beta chains follows, all from one sample in a study of blood T cell repertoires in COVID-19. Assay used: immunoSEQ multiplex PCR; TCRdb lists only in-frame clones, some missing. The table shows some 240,000 clones, with 75% to 90% occurring only once. The sequencing sample was made of PBMCs or T cells enriched from blood (not recorded which). The receptors derive from a woman in her 40s with acute COVID-19. Both conserved end residues are part of each CDR3. Each record gives: V gene, CDR3 length, D gene, J gene, clone size, CDR3 DNA, CDR3 protein. A D gene is named only where the DNA matches it firmly. Only part of the rows carry a size: once, few, many, or a class if the clone is expanded.

TRBV3-1/TRBV3-2	15	.	TRBJ2-7	.	TGTGCCAGCAGCCGGCGGGGGCGAACGGGAGTCGAGCAGTACTTC	CASSRRGRTGVEQYF
TRBV30	14	.	TRBJ2-6	few	TGTGCCTGGAGTGAAGGGGATGGGGCCAACGTCCTGACTTTC	CAWSEGDGANVLTF
TRBV5-1	16	TRBD2	TRBJ2-3	.	TGCGCCAGCAGCCGCGAGGGACTAGCGGTCACAGATACGCAGTATTTT	CASSREGLAVTDTQYF
TRBV4-1	16	TRBD1	TRBJ1-3	.	TGCGCCAGCAGCCAAGGACCACAGGGGGCTGGAAACACCATATATTTT	CASSQGPQGAGNTIYF
TRBV10-1	16	TRBD2	TRBJ2-5	few	TGCGCCAGCAGTGAGTCGAGGCTAGCGGGAGGAGAGACCCAGTACTTC	CASSESRLAGGETQYF
TRBV9	16	TRBD2	TRBJ2-3	.	TGTGCCAGCAGCGTAGGACTAGCGGAGGGCACAGATACGCAGTATTTT	CASSVGLAEGTDTQYF
TRBV3-1/TRBV3-2	13	TRBD2	TRBJ2-7	.	TGTGCCAGCAGAGGGACTAGCTCCTACGAGCAGTACTTC	CASRGTSSYEQYF
TRBV5-5	15	.	TRBJ2-7	.	TGTGCCAGCAGTCCATGGGGCAGGGTCACCTACGAGCAGTACTTC	CASSPWGRVTYEQYF
TRBV7-3	17	TRBD2	TRBJ2-3	.	TGTGCCAGCAGCTTAAGGGCACTAGCGGTTAGCACAGATACGCAGTATTTT	CASSLRALAVSTDTQYF
TRBV6-1	15	TRBD2	TRBJ2-7	.	TGTGCCAGCAGTGAAGTCCAGGCTAGCGGCTACGAGCAGTACTTC	CASSEVQASGYEQYF
TRBV9	15	TRBD2	TRBJ2-2	.	TGTGCCAGCAGCGTTAGCGGGAGGAACACCGGGGAGCTGTTTTTT	CASSVSGRNTGELFF
TRBV19	15	TRBD1	TRBJ2-2	few	TGTGCCAGTAGGCCTAGGGGGCTGAACACCGGGGAGCTGTTTTTT	CASRPRGLNTGELFF
TRBV10-1	14	TRBD1	TRBJ2-7	.	TGCGCCAGCAGCAACAGACAGGGCTCCTACGAGCAGTACTTC	CASSNRQGSYEQYF
TRBV18	15	TRBD1	TRBJ2-3	.	TGTGCCAGCGGGACGACAGGGGGGCCCGGGGATACGCAGTATTTT	CASGTTGGPGDTQYF
TRBV3-1/TRBV3-2	12	.	TRBJ2-1	few	TGTGCCAGCAGCCAAGACGGGAATGAGCAGTTCTTC	CASSQDGNEQFF
TRBV6-5	16	TRBD2	TRBJ2-1	.	TGTGCCAGCAGTTACATCGGCGGGAGTGGCGACAATGAGCAGTTCTTC	CASSYIGGSGDNEQFF
TRBV7-9	16	TRBD1	TRBJ1-4	.	TGTGCCAGCAGCTTAGCTAGAAGGGGGCGAGGAGAAAAACTGTTTTTT	CASSLARRGRGEKLFF
TRBV14	15	TRBD2	TRBJ2-1	.	TGTGCCAGCAGCGCTAGGACTAGCGGAAACAATGAGCAGTTCTTC	CASSARTSGNNEQFF
TRBV11-3	18	.	TRBJ2-7	once	TGTGCCAGCAGCTTAGGAGTGGGGCAGATTGAGAGCTCCTACGAGCAGTACTTC	CASSLGVGQIESSYEQYF
TRBV28	15	TRBD1	TRBJ2-1	.	TGTGCCAGCAGTGGGCCGGGACAGGTGAATCATGAGCAGTTCTTC	CASSGPGQVNHEQFF
TRBV7-2	17	TRBD2	TRBJ2-7	.	TGTGCCAGCAGCTTCTCCGGACTAGCGGCGGAGTCCTACGAGCAGTACTTC	CASSFSGLAAESYEQYF
TRBV19	16	TRBD1	TRBJ2-7	many	TGTGCCAGTAGTACCCAGGCCGGGACAGGGGGCGACGAGCAGTACTTC	CASSTQAGTGGDEQYF
TRBV7-3	15	TRBD1	TRBJ2-3	.	TGTGCCAGCAGCTTAGGGGACAGAAAGGCAGATACGCAGTATTTT	CASSLGDRKADTQYF
TRBV5-1	14	TRBD1	TRBJ1-6	.	TGCGCCACCTCGACAGGGGGTACGAATTCACCCCTCCACTTT	CATSTGGTNSPLHF
TRBV10-3	13	TRBD1	TRBJ1-5	.	TGTGCCATCAACCGGGACAGGAATCAGCCCCAGCATTTT	CAINRDRNQPQHF
TRBV5-4	16	TRBD2	TRBJ2-3	.	TGTGCCAGCAGCTTATCAGCGGGAGGGGACACAGATACGCAGTATTTT	CASSLSAGGDTDTQYF